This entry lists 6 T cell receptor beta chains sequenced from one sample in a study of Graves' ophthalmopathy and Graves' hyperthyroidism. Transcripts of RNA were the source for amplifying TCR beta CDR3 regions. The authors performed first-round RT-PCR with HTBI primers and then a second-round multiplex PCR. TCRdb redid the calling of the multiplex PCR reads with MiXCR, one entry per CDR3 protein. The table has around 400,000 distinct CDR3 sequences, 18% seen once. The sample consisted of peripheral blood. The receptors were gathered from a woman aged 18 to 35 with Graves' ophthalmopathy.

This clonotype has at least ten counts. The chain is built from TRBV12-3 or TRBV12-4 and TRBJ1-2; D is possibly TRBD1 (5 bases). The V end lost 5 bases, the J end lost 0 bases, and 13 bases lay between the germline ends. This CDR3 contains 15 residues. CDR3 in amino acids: CASSLAGRSNYGYTF. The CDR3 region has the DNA TGTGCCAGCAGTCTGGCAGGGAGGTCTAACTATGGCTACACCTTC.

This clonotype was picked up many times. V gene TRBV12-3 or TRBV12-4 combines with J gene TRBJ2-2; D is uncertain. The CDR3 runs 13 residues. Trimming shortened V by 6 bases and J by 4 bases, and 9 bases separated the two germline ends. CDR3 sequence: CASRIVTTGELFF. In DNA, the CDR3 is TGTGCCAGCAGAATTGTTACCACCGGGGAGCTGTTTTTT.

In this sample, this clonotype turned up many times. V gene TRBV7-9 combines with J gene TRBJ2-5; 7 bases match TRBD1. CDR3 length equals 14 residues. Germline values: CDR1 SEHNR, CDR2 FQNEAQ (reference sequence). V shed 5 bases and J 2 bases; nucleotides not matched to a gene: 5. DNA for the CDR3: TGTGCCAGCAGCCGGGACAGAGTTCAAGAGACCCAGTACTTC. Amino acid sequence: CASSRDRVQETQYF.

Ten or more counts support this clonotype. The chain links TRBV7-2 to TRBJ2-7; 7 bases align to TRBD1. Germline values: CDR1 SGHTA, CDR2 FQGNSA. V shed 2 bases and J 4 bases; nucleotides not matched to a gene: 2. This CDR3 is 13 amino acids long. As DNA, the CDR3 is TGTGCCAGCAGCTTACAGGGGGTTTACGAGCAGTACTTC. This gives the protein CASSLQGVYEQYF.

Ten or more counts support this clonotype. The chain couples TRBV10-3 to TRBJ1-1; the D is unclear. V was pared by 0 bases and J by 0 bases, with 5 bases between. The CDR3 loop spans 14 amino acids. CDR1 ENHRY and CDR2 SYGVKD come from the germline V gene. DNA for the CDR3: TGTGCCATCAGTGAGTCGACGGTGAACACTGAAGCTTTCTTT. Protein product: CAISESTVNTEAFF.

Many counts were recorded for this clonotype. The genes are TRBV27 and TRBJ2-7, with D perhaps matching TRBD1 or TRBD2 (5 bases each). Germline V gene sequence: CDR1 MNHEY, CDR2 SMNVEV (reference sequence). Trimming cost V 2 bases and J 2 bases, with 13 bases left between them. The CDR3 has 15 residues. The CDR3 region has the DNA TGTGCCAGCAGTTTAAGTCCCGGGGACCCCTACGAGCAGTACTTC. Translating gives CASSLSPGDPYEQYF.